Listed below are T cell receptor beta chains from one sample, sequenced in a study of blood T cells in healthy people across ages. One entry per CDR3 protein, called by TCRdb with MiXCR from the 5' RACE reads. The profile shows about 1.4 million distinct CDR3 sequences, approximately 59% of them singletons. What was sequenced was blood. The receptors derive from a young man in good health. Both conserved end residues are part of each CDR3. The D gene is left open where the match is weak. Clone size, where shown, is once, few, many, or a class for clones that have expanded.

j_call d_call v_call clone_size cdr3_aa cdr3_nt
TRBJ1-1 NA TRBV20-1 NA CSATTDADTEAFF TGCAGTGCTACAACCGATGCAGACACTGAAGCTTTCTTT
TRBJ2-7 TRBD1 TRBV7-2 many CASSRGQESSYEQYF TGTGCCAGCAGCCGTGGACAGGAGTCGTCCTACGAGCAGTACTTC
TRBJ2-5 NA TRBV27 few CASSLSIGTETQYF TGTGCCAGCAGTTTATCAATAGGTACAGAGACCCAGTACTTC
TRBJ1-5 TRBD1 TRBV7-9 few CASSSDRGAYQPQHF TGTGCCAGCAGCTCCGACAGGGGAGCGTATCAGCCCCAGCATTTT
TRBJ2-7 TRBD2 TRBV7-2 few CASSLGTRGYEQYF TGTGCCAGCAGCTTGGGGACTAGGGGGTACGAGCAGTACTTC
TRBJ2-1 TRBD2 TRBV3-1 NA CASSQAMGSGKNEQFF TGTGCCAGCAGCCAAGCTATGGGTAGCGGGAAGAATGAGCAGTTCTTC
TRBJ2-5 TRBD1 TRBV5-1 few CASSQSDRKTETQYF TGCGCCAGCAGCCAATCGGACAGGAAAACAGAGACCCAGTACTTC
TRBJ2-7 NA TRBV2 NA CASRPYRSLWGEQYF TGTGCCAGCAGACCCTACAGGTCGCTTTGGGGGGAGCAGTACTTC
TRBJ2-1 TRBD2 TRBV10-1 few CASSELRLARNEQFF TGCGCCAGCAGTGAACTTCGACTAGCCCGGAATGAGCAGTTCTTC
TRBJ2-7 TRBD1 TRBV5-6 few CASSASGTGHRGEQYF TGTGCCAGCAGCGCCTCCGGGACAGGGCATAGGGGCGAGCAGTACTTC
TRBJ1-1 NA TRBV4-1 NA CASSHWARENTEAFF TGCGCCAGCAGCCATTGGGCCAGGGAAAACACTGAAGCTTTCTTT
TRBJ2-5 NA TRBV12-3/TRBV12-4 once CASNLQGTGVWETQYF TGTGCCAGCAATCTACAGGGGACGGGGGTGTGGGAGACCCAGTACTTC
TRBJ2-7 TRBD1 TRBV3-1 NA CASSQDKWGTGRVYEQYF TGTGCCAGCAGCCAAGATAAGTGGGGGACAGGAAGGGTGTACGAGCAGTACTTC
TRBJ1-2 NA TRBV4-1 NA CASSQSAGVGYGYTF TGCGCCAGCAGCCAATCGGCAGGGGTGGGCTATGGCTACACCTTC
TRBJ1-2 NA TRBV28 NA CASTPDRHRGGYTF TGTGCCAGCACCCCAGACAGGCACCGTGGAGGCTACACCTTC
TRBJ2-5 TRBD2 TRBV6-5 NA CPSSPQGRTREQYF TGTCCCAGCAGCCCACAAGGACGGACGCGGGAGCAGTACTTC
TRBJ2-1 NA TRBV6-6 NA CASSIPGYRAQFF TGTGCCAGCAGTATCCCGGGATACCGGGCACAGTTCTTC
TRBJ2-1 TRBD1 TRBV12-3/TRBV12-4 NA CASSTGVWNEQFF TGTGCCAGCAGTACAGGGGTCTGGAATGAGCAGTTCTTC
TRBJ2-7 TRBD2 TRBV29-1 NA CSVEKGGGPRGGYEQYF TGCAGCGTTGAAAAGGGAGGAGGACCCCGCGGGGGCTACGAGCAGTACTTC
TRBJ1-1 NA TRBV5-1 NA CASSPRTADINTEAFF TGCGCCAGCAGCCCCAGGACGGCAGATATTAACACTGAAGCTTTCTTT
TRBJ2-5 NA TRBV6-6 NA CASSHPGFSYF TGTGCCAGCAGTCATCCAGGGTTTTCGTACTTC
TRBJ2-3 TRBD2 TRBV7-2 few CASSPPGGRATDTQYF TGTGCCAGCAGCCCTCCCGGCGGGAGGGCCACAGATACGCAGTATTTT
TRBJ2-1 NA TRBV4-3 NA CASSQVKSYNEQFF TGCGCCAGCAGCCAAGTGAAAAGTTACAATGAGCAGTTCTTC
TRBJ2-1 NA TRBV2 NA CASNGGRQAEQFF TGTGCCAGCAATGGAGGCCGGCAAGCTGAGCAGTTCTTC
TRBJ1-2 NA TRBV5-6 NA CASSQDPTGANYGYTF TGTGCCAGCAGCCAGGACCCCACGGGGGCTAACTATGGCTACACCTTC
TRBJ2-3 NA TRBV20-1 NA CSAQREGGADTQYF TGCAGTGCTCAGCGGGAAGGGGGAGCAGATACGCAGTATTTT
TRBJ1-5 NA TRBV6-1 once CASEAGRVGQPQHF TGTGCCAGCGAGGCGGGCAGGGTGGGCCAGCCCCAGCATTTT
TRBJ2-7 TRBD1 TRBV29-1 few CSVELSGGIYEQYF TGCAGCGTTGAACTATCAGGGGGCATCTACGAGCAGTACTTC
TRBJ1-1 NA TRBV6-1 NA CASSAKWDTEAFF TGTGCCAGCAGCGCTAAGTGGGACACTGAAGCTTTCTTT